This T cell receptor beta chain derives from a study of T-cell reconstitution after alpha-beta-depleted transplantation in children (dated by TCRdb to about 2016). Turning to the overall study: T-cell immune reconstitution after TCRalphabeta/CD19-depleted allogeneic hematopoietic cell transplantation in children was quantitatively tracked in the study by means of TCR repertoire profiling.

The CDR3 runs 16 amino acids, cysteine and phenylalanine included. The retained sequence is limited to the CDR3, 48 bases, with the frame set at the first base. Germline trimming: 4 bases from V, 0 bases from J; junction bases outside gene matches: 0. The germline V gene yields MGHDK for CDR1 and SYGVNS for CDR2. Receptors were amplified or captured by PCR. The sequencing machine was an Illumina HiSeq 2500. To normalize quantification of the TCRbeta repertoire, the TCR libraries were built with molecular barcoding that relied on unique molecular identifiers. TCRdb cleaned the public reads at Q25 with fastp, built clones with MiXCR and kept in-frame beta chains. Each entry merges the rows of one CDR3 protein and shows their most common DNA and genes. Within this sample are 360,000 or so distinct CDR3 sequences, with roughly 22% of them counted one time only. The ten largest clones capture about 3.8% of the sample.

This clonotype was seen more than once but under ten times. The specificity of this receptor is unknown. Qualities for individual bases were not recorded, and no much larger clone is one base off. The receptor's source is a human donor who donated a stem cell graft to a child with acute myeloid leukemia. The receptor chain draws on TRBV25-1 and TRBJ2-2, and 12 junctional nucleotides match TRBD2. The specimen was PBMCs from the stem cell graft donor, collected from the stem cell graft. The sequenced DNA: TGTGCCAGCAGTGCTAGCGGGAGGGCGAACACCGGGGAGCTGTTTTTT. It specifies CASSASGRANTGELFF.